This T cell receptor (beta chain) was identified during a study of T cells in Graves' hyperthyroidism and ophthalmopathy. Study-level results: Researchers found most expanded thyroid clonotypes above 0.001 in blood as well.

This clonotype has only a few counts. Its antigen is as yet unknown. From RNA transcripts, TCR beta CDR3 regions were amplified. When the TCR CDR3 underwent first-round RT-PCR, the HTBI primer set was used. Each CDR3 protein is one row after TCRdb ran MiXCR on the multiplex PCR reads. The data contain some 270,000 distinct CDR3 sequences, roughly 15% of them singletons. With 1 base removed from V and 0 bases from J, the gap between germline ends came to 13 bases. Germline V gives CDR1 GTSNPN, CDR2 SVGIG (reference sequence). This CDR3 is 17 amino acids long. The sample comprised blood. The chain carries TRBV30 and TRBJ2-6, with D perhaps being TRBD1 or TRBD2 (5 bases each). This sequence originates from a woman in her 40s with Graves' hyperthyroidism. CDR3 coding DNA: TGTGCCTGGAGTGGTTGGGGGATGAGCTCTGGGGCCAACGTCCTGACTTTC. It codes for CAWSGWGMSSGANVLTF. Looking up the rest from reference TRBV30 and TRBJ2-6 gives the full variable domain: SQTIHQWPATLVQPVGSPLSLECTVEGTSNPNLYWYRQAAGRGLQLLFYSVGIGQISSEVPQNLSASRPQDRQFILSSKKLLLSDSGFYLCAWSGWGMSSGANVLTFGAGSRLTVL.